The entry below describes one T cell receptor (beta chain). Antigen unknown. Germline loops: CDR1 SGHNT, CDR2 YYREEE (reference sequence). Trimming removed 4 bases from V and 4 bases from J; junction bases left unmatched: 6. The length of the CDR3 is 17 residues. PCR amplification relied on 60 Vbeta primers (plus 13 Jbeta primers). TCRdb keeps only in-frame clones here, not all; method: immunoSEQ multiplex PCR. Of 130,000 or so clones listed, approximately 77% are singletons. This specimen belongs to a study of cytomegalovirus exposure and HLA in healthy donors. Study results and limitations: It was assumed in the presence/absence analyses that sequencing depth was roughly uniform across donors. Three chains linked to CMV were shown in vitro to be specific for CMV antigens. In an earlier analysis, about 87% or about 30%: the productive usage of most TCR beta V segments.

This chain links TRBV5-4 with TRBJ2-3, with 16 bases fitting TRBD2. The source of this sequence is a woman aged 55 to 70 in good health and CMV-seronegative. The source material was PBMCs. The CDR3 DNA is TGTGCCAGCAGCGGGGGACTAGCGGGGGGGCCACCAGATACGCAGTATTTT. It specifies CASSGGLAGGPPDTQYF.